The 27 T cell receptor beta chains below were found in one sample sequenced in a study of T-cell memory formation after mild COVID-19. TCRdb re-derived calls from the 5' RACE reads in MiXCR, one entry per CDR3 protein. The sample has about 39,000 distinct CDR3 sequences, 6.1% seen once; the top ten hold roughly 0.8%. Specimen: PBMCs or a T cell subset sorted from them (not recorded which). The origin of the receptors is an adult who had mild COVID-19 (a few samples of this study predate the infection). Cell type and time point are not known.

This clonotype was seen many times. V gene TRBV7-9 combines with J gene TRBJ2-3, with 12 bases that match TRBD2. V lost 5 bases to trimming and J lost 4 bases; unmatched junction nucleotides: 7. The CDR3 extends over 16 amino acids. The germline gives CDR1 SEHNR, CDR2 FQNEAQ (reference sequence). This CDR3 reads CASSPGLAGIADTQYF. CDR3 nucleotide sequence: TGTGCCAGCAGCCCCGGACTAGCGGGGATAGCAGATACGCAGTATTTT.

Only a few counts were recorded for this clonotype. V usage is TRBV19 and J usage is TRBJ2-3; D perhaps matches TRBD1 (6 bases). The CDR3 spans 13 residues. From germline, CDR1 is LNHDA and CDR2 SQIVND (reference sequence). Trimming took 5 bases from V and 3 from J, leaving 9 bases between them. CDR3 amino acids: CASSPGQTDTQYF. Here the CDR3 DNA reads TGTGCCAGTAGTCCCGGACAGACAGATACGCAGTATTTT.

This clonotype was seen ten or more times. This chain uses TRBV29-1 with TRBJ2-3; no firm D call. This CDR3 comprises 13 residues. Germline CDR1 reads SQVTM; CDR2 reads ANQGSEA. V was pared by 1 base and J by 4 bases, with 9 bases between. CDR3 amino acids: CSVEGQSADTQYF. The CDR3, as DNA: TGCAGCGTTGAAGGGCAGTCTGCAGATACGCAGTATTTT.

This clonotype was detected many times. V and J are TRBV27 and TRBJ2-2; no reliable D call. Trimming removed 0 bases at V and 3 bases at J, with 5 bases between. This CDR3 is built from 14 residues. The V gene's germline CDR1 is MNHEY and CDR2 SMNVEV (reference sequence). The CDR3 reads CASSLSYYTGELFF. Here the CDR3 DNA reads TGTGCCAGCAGTTTATCTTACTACACCGGGGAGCTGTTTTTT.

This chain joins TRBV15 and TRBJ1-2, with D unclear. This CDR3 is built from 14 residues. The germline V gene encodes CDR1 LNHNV and CDR2 YYDKDF (reference sequence). The V and J ends lost 6 bases and 2 bases respectively, with 13 bases between them. The CDR3 loop reads CATSSSRRNYGYTF. CDR3 bases: TGTGCCACCAGTAGCTCCCGACGCAACTATGGCTACACCTTC. Variable domain in full (rest from reference TRBV15 and TRBJ1-2): DAMVIQNPRYQVTQFGKPVTLSCSQTLNHNVMYWYQQKSSQAPKLLFHYYDKDFNNEADTPDNFQSRRPNTSFCFLDIRSPGLGDTAMYLCATSSSRRNYGYTFGSGTRLTVV.

The chain employs TRBV19 and TRBJ1-5; maybe TRBD1 (5 bases). V shed 10 bases and J shed 1 base, with 17 bases lying between them. The CDR3 is 15 residues long. Germline CDR1 and CDR2: LNHDA and SQIVND (reference sequence). CDR3 sequence reads: CATYSGAGSNQPQHF. Written as DNA, the CDR3 is TGTGCCACGTACAGTGGGGCTGGGAGCAATCAGCCCCAGCATTTT.

This clonotype was seen ten or more times. The V and J genes are TRBV5-1 and TRBJ2-7; D not certain. The CDR3 runs to 15 residues. The germline CDR1 and CDR2 sequences are SGHRS and YFSETQ. Trimming left V 4 bases short and J 5 bases short, with 19 bases between. The CDR3: CASSLQGPDINEQYF. DNA for the CDR3: TGCGCCAGCAGCCTCCAAGGACCGGATATCAACGAGCAGTACTTC.

This clonotype was found many times. The rearrangement joins TRBV29-1 to TRBJ1-1; D gene unclear. The CDR3 is 13 residues long. Per the germline V gene, CDR1 is SQVTM and CDR2 is ANQGSEA. The germline V and J ends were trimmed by 7 bases and 11 bases, with 23 bases remaining between them. In nucleotides, the CDR3 is TGCAGCGGATGGATTCGGGAAACGGCCCGCGCTTTCTTT. Translating it yields CSGWIRETARAFF.

The V and J genes are TRBV2 and TRBJ1-6; D is uncertain. The CDR3 consists of 14 residues. Germline loops: CDR1 SNHLY, CDR2 FYNNEI. V lost 7 bases and J 2 bases, leaving 9 bases between the germline ends. The CDR3 here is CASISTAYNSPLHF. CDR3 coding DNA: TGTGCCAGCATCTCGACCGCCTATAATTCACCCCTCCACTTT.

This clonotype was found a few times. In DNA form, the CDR3 reads TGTGCCAGCTCACCAACCTCTCTGGGGGAGCAGTACTTC. Translation: CASSPTSLGEQYF. The chain links TRBV18 to TRBJ2-7; D is unclear. The CDR3 covers 13 residues. Germline V gene data show CDR1 as KGHSH and CDR2 as LQKENI. V lost 2 bases, J lost 7 bases, and 12 bases lay in between.

This clonotype came up many times. The V gene is TRBV10-3, the J gene TRBJ2-5, with TRBD1 matching over 11 bases. The ends lost 6 bases at V and 2 bases at J; junction bases unmatched: 5. Per germline, CDR1 ENHRY and CDR2 SYGVKD. The CDR3 consists of 15 residues. The CDR3 sequence: CAISQDRGHQETQYF. The CDR3 bases are TGTGCCATCAGCCAGGACAGGGGGCATCAAGAGACCCAGTACTTC.

This clonotype was recorded many times. Compared with germline, one end of the junction differs, possibly owing to a read error. This sequence joins TRBV2 and TRBJ1-4; weak D call: TRBD1 (6 bases). CDR1 is SNHLY, CDR2 FYNNEI, per germline. There are 14 residues in the CDR3. CDR3 sequence: CASTRGTTNEKLFF. The CDR3 DNA sequence: TGTGCCAGCACCCGTGGGACAACGAATGAAAAACTGTTTTTT.

A word on this clonotype: A read error is possible here, since a much larger clone lies one base away. This chain uses TRBV7-2 with TRBJ2-6; a possible D gene is TRBD1 (5 bases). CDR3 length: 14 residues. Per germline, CDR1 SGHTA and CDR2 FQGNSA. CDR3 in amino acids: CASSLGSGAKVLTF. CDR3 bases: TGTGCCAGCAGCTTAGGCTCTGGGGCCAAGGTCCTGACTTTC.

This clonotype was seen at least ten times. This rearrangement joins TRBV15 to TRBJ2-2; 7 bases are shared with TRBD2. V lost 4 bases, J lost 3 bases, and 8 bases stayed unmatched. The CDR3 runs 16 residues. Looked up from germline, CDR1 is LNHNV and CDR2 is YYDKDF (reference sequence). The CDR3 bases are TGTGCCACCAGCACCGGTAGGCTAGCGGACACCGGGGAGCTGTTTTTT. It codes for CATSTGRLADTGELFF.

This clonotype was observed a handful of times. This chain joins TRBV29-1 and TRBJ2-4; 7 nucleotides line up with TRBD2. This CDR3 contains 13 residues. The junction had 7 bases not matched to a gene; V was cut back by 7 bases and J by 4 bases. From germline, CDR1 is SQVTM and CDR2 ANQGSEA. The CDR3 protein is CSGRGGSKNIQYF. As DNA, the CDR3 is TGCAGCGGGAGGGGAGGGAGTAAAAACATTCAGTACTTC.

The rearrangement links TRBV20-1 to TRBJ1-3; D perhaps matches TRBD1 (5 bases). V lost 7 bases, J lost 0 bases, and 7 bases lay in between. Germline lookup yields CDR1 DFQATT and CDR2 SNEGSKA (reference sequence). The length of the CDR3 is 12 residues. The CDR3 loop is CSVGDSGNTIYF. The CDR3 region has the DNA TGCAGTGTAGGGGACTCTGGAAACACCATATATTTT.

This clonotype turned up a few times. The chain links TRBV20-1 to TRBJ1-6; D may be TRBD1 (6 bases). CDR3 size: 15 residues. Trimming left V 1 base short and J 5 bases short, with 12 bases between. Germline values: CDR1 DFQATT, CDR2 SNEGSKA (reference sequence). CDR3 in amino acids: CSARGPTGDNSPLHF. Here the CDR3 DNA reads TGCAGTGCTAGAGGCCCGACAGGCGATAATTCACCCCTCCACTTT.

Ten or more counts support this clonotype. This chain joins TRBV12-5 and TRBJ2-1, with 13 bases fitting TRBD2. The V gene end was trimmed by 6 bases and the J gene end by 8 bases; junction bases not matched to a gene: 1. Per germline, CDR1 LGHNT and CDR2 FRNRAP. The CDR3 runs 13 residues. CDR3 amino acids: CASGLAGGHEQFF. CDR3 sequence (DNA): TGTGCTAGTGGACTAGCGGGAGGGCATGAGCAGTTCTTC.

This clonotype has at least ten counts. The chain employs TRBV24-1 and TRBJ2-3; D is possibly TRBD1 or TRBD2 (5 bases each). CDR3 length: 15 residues. Trimming shortened V by 0 bases and J by 5 bases, and 11 bases separated the two germline ends. Germline CDR1 reads KGHDR; CDR2 reads SFDVKD. The CDR3 reads CATSDLGGRGDTQYF. The CDR3 coding sequence is TGTGCCACCAGTGATTTGGGAGGAAGGGGAGATACGCAGTATTTT.

In this sample, this clonotype turned up many times. The chain employs TRBV20-1 and TRBJ2-3; D is perhaps TRBD1 or TRBD2 (5 bases each). The CDR3 spans 14 residues. Germline assignment: CDR1 DFQATT and CDR2 SNEGSKA (reference sequence). The CDR3 region has the DNA TGCAGGGCCCAACGGGGCAGTAGCACAGATACGCAGTATTTT. This encodes CRAQRGSSTDTQYF.

This clonotype was found many times. V is TRBV10-3 and J is TRBJ2-5; D assignment may be TRBD1 or TRBD2 (5 bases each). This CDR3 region has 13 residues. V was clipped by 10 bases and J by 2 bases, with 14 bases between them. Germline V gene sequence: CDR1 ENHRY, CDR2 SYGVKD. This chain's CDR3 is CATSRDQQETQYF. The CDR3 DNA sequence: TGTGCCACATCCCGGGACCAACAAGAGACCCAGTACTTC.

This clonotype was counted many times. The V gene is TRBV29-1, the J gene TRBJ2-7; D unresolved. Germline CDR1 reads SQVTM; CDR2 reads ANQGSEA. Trimming pared 6 bases from V and 1 base from J, leaving 16 bases between. The CDR3 is 14 amino acids. CDR3 nucleotide sequence: TGCAGCGTCCCACCAGGAGTAAGTTCCTACGAGCAGTACTTC. The encoded protein is CSVPPGVSSYEQYF.

This clonotype was counted at least ten times. The chain is built from TRBV7-2 and TRBJ2-4; D could derive from TRBD1 or TRBD2 (6 bases each). Per germline, CDR1 SGHTA and CDR2 FQGNSA. Trimming took 1 base from V and 1 from J, leaving 14 bases between them. The CDR3 sequence is 17 residues long. The CDR3 DNA reads as TGTGCCAGCAGCTTAGATGGTGTAGGGGGGGCCAAAAACATTCAGTACTTC. It is translated as CASSLDGVGGAKNIQYF.

This chain links TRBV10-3 with TRBJ1-2; D gene uncertain. Germline CDR1 and CDR2: ENHRY and SYGVKD. This CDR3 is built from 15 residues. The V end was cut by 3 bases, the J end by 5 bases, with 16 bases between. CDR3 in DNA: TGTGCCATCAGTGACCCCCCTAGTGCGGTTTATGGCTACACCTTC. Translated: CAISDPPSAVYGYTF.

There are many counts of this clonotype. This chain's CDR3 is CASSQEDRGMLSTQYF. DNA for the CDR3: TGCGCCAGCAGCCAAGAAGACAGGGGCATGCTGTCGACCCAGTACTTC. The chain uses TRBV4-1 and TRBJ2-5, with 8 bases that match TRBD1. The CDR3 consists of 16 residues. The V segment lost 0 bases and the J segment 7 bases; nucleotides outside the gene matches: 10. Germline CDR1 reads MGHRA; CDR2 reads YSYEKL.

This clonotype was seen a handful of times. The chain employs TRBV10-3 and TRBJ2-7; TRBD2 matches 12 bases. With 5 bases clipped from V and 5 bases from J, the junction kept 4 bases outside the gene matches. The CDR3 has 14 residues. Per germline, CDR1 ENHRY and CDR2 SYGVKD. DNA of the CDR3: TGTGCCATCAGTTCTCTAGCGGGAGGGGACGAGCAGTACTTC. Residues: CAISSLAGGDEQYF.

There are many counts of this clonotype. The chain couples TRBV29-1 to TRBJ2-2; perhaps D is TRBD1 or TRBD2 (6 bases each). The length of the CDR3 is 15 residues. Trimming pared 5 bases from V and 1 base from J, leaving 14 bases between. Germline CDR1 is SQVTM and CDR2 is ANQGSEA. The chain's CDR3 is CSVLGGSGNTGELFF. CDR3 DNA: TGCAGCGTTTTGGGGGGCTCGGGGAACACCGGGGAGCTGTTTTTT.